The 23 T cell receptor beta chains presented below share a single source sample, sequenced in a study of blood T cell repertoires in COVID-19. The assay was immunoSEQ multiplex PCR, and TCRdb's table has in-frame clones only and misses some. Of hundreds of thousands of clones listed, about four fifths were seen once; the top ten hold around 9.3%. Sequences were obtained from peripheral blood. Source of these receptors: an elderly woman with acute or convalescent COVID-19.

The chain joins TRBV19 to TRBJ1-2; D uncertain. The germline CDR1 and CDR2 sequences are LNHDA and SQIVND (reference sequence). V shed 0 bases and J shed 3 bases, with 5 bases lying between them. The CDR3 is made up of 13 amino acids. The CDR3 here is CASSIDTDYGYTF. The DNA of the CDR3 is TGTGCCAGTAGTATAGACACAGACTATGGCTACACCTTC.

The CDR3 DNA reads as TGTGCCAGCTGCCGGGGAGGTTCGACCGGGGAGCTGTTTTTT. Its translation: CASCRGGSTGELFF. J is TRBJ2-2 and V is TRBV6-2 or TRBV6-3; tentative D call: TRBD2 (6 bases). The germline V gene encodes CDR1 MNHEY and CDR2 SVGEGT. Trimming shortened V by 8 bases and J by 5 bases, and 15 bases separated the two germline ends. This CDR3 has 14 amino acids.

A few counts support this clone. The rearrangement joins TRBV6-6 to TRBJ2-2; 16 positions agree with TRBD2. This CDR3 has 20 residues. From germline, CDR1 is MNHNY and CDR2 SVGAGI (reference sequence). V lost 5 bases and J lost 4; bases outside the gene matches: 13. CDR3 amino acids: CASSRRGTSGRARGTGELFF. The CDR3 bases are TGTGCCAGCAGTCGCCGAGGGACTAGCGGGAGGGCTCGTGGCACCGGGGAGCTGTTTTTT.

The CDR3 DNA follows: TGTGCCAGCAGCGTAGGGGGACAGGGGAATTCACCCCTCCACTTT. Translation: CASSVGGQGNSPLHF. The rearrangement uses TRBV9 and TRBJ1-6, with TRBD1 matching over 10 bases. CDR1 and CDR2 from the germline V gene are SGDLS and YYNGEE. Unmatched junction bases numbered 1, after V lost 0 bases and J lost 7 bases. This CDR3 region has 15 residues. Using reference TRBV9 and TRBJ1-6 for the parts outside the CDR3, the full variable domain is DSGVTQTPKHLITATGQRVTLRCSPRSGDLSVYWYQQSLDQGLQFLIQYYNGEERAKGNILERFSAQQFPDLHSELNLSSLELGDSALYFCASSVGGQGNSPLHFGNGTRLTVT.

This sequence joins TRBV4-1 and TRBJ2-3; D is possibly TRBD2 (6 bases). The CDR3 extends over 14 amino acids. Trimming cost V 0 bases and J 6 bases, with 10 bases left between them. Germline V gene data show CDR1 as MGHRA and CDR2 as YSYEKL. In nucleotides, the CDR3 is TGCGCCAGCAGCCAAGACGGGAGTTGGGATACGCAGTATTTT. Its translation: CASSQDGSWDTQYF.

The V gene is TRBV7-2, the J gene TRBJ2-5, with 7 positions matching TRBD1. The CDR3 contains 15 residues. After removal of 1 base from V and 6 bases from J, the junction contained 8 bases not matched to a gene. CDR1 SGHTA and CDR2 FQGNSA come from the germline V gene. CDR3 residues: CASSLEGGVLKTQYF. The CDR3 DNA reads TGTGCCAGCAGCTTAGAAGGGGGCGTCCTAAAGACCCAGTACTTC.

This chain links TRBV25-1 with TRBJ2-7; TRBD2 matches at 10 bases. Looked up from germline, CDR1 is MGHDK and CDR2 is SYGVNS. This CDR3 has 16 residues. V shed 3 bases and J 4 bases; nucleotides not matched to a gene: 9. The CDR3: CASSDHKREGGYEQYF. CDR3 bases: TGTGCCAGCAGTGACCATAAGCGGGAGGGTGGGTACGAGCAGTACTTC.

This chain connects TRBV6-5 to TRBJ2-7; TRBD1 matches at 7 bases. CDR3 length: 16 amino acids. Looked up from germline, CDR1 is MNHEY and CDR2 is SVGAGI. V lost 2 bases, J lost 2 bases, and 9 bases stayed unmatched. The CDR3 DNA reads TGTGCCAGCAGTTACGCAACCGGGACAGAACCCTACGAGCAGTACTTC. Its translation: CASSYATGTEPYEQYF.

For this clone: This same CDR3 is encoded by further DNA sequences in the sample. The rearrangement uses TRBV9 and TRBJ1-2, with 9 nucleotides matching TRBD1. Trimming at V came to 4 bases and at J to 3 bases, leaving 4 bases not matched to a gene. The CDR3 covers 14 residues. The germline V gene encodes CDR1 SGDLS and CDR2 YYNGEE. The CDR3 sequence is CASSPRTGDYGYTF. The CDR3 DNA reads as TGTGCCAGCAGCCCCCGGACAGGGGACTATGGCTACACCTTC.

The gene calls are TRBV6-5 and TRBJ1-2, with 9 bases fitting TRBD1. CDR1 and CDR2 (germline): MNHEY, SVGAGI. The CDR3 is made up of 13 amino acids. J lost 11 bases, V lost 6 bases, and 10 bases had no gene match. CDR3: CASRKQGAEGYTF. The CDR3, as DNA: TGTGCCAGCAGGAAACAGGGGGCGGAGGGTTACACCTTC.

The CDR3, as DNA: TGTGCCAGCAGCAAGGACAGGGAGGGAAACACCATATATTTT. Protein product: CASSKDREGNTIYF. This rearrangement joins TRBV11-2 to TRBJ1-3; 8 bases line up with TRBD1. The ends lost 5 bases at V and 4 bases at J; junction bases unmatched: 4. Germline V gives CDR1 SGHAT, CDR2 FQNNGV. This CDR3 is built from 14 residues.

This clone has more than one count but fewer than ten. J is TRBJ1-6 and V is TRBV5-1, with a tentative D call TRBD1 (5 bases). V gave up 4 bases and J gave up 6 bases, with 14 bases separating them. Germline V gives CDR1 SGHRS, CDR2 YFSETQ. There are 15 residues in the CDR3. CDR3 in amino acids: CASSPTGDVNSPLHF. CDR3 nucleotide sequence: TGCGCCAGCAGCCCCACGGGGGATGTTAATTCACCCCTCCACTTT.

The chain combines TRBV2 with TRBJ2-7, with 7 bases aligning to TRBD2. CDR1 SNHLY and CDR2 FYNNEI come from the germline V gene. The V segment lost 3 bases and the J segment 3 bases; nucleotides outside the gene matches: 5. The CDR3 runs 14 residues. CDR3 coding DNA: TGTGCCAGCAGTGAGGGGGGAGGGATCTACGAGCAGTACTTC. This codes for CASSEGGGIYEQYF.

The J gene is TRBJ1-3, the V gene TRBV4-3, with D tentatively TRBD1 (5 bases). Germline V gives CDR1 LGHNA, CDR2 YSLEER. Trimming took off 4 bases at V and 8 bases at J, with 18 bases between the two ends. The CDR3 totals 15 residues. The CDR3 is CASSLRGQSLDTIYF. The CDR3 nucleotides are TGCGCCAGCAGCCTGCGGGGCCAAAGCCTAGACACCATATATTTT.

This chain joins TRBV28 and TRBJ2-3, with 16 positions matching TRBD2. Germline CDR1 reads MDHEN; CDR2 reads SYDVKM. CDR3 size: 17 residues. V was pared by 7 bases and J by 7 bases, with 11 bases of the junction left unmatched. The CDR3 reads CASKPVGLAGGPHTQYF. Here the CDR3 DNA reads TGTGCCAGCAAACCCGTGGGACTAGCGGGAGGGCCACATACGCAGTATTTT.

J is TRBJ2-3 and V is TRBV10-3, with a weak D call TRBD1 (6 bases). This CDR3 is 14 amino acids long. The V gene lost 6 bases and the J gene lost 5 bases, with 15 bases spanning the gap. CDR1 is ENHRY, CDR2 SYGVKD, per germline. The CDR3 loop is CAIREEGVIDTQYF. The CDR3 bases are TGTGCCATCAGGGAAGAGGGGGTGATAGATACGCAGTATTTT.

The chain joins TRBV2 to TRBJ2-6; D not resolved. Trimming stripped 8 bases from V and 0 bases from J, with 8 bases between. CDR3 length: 14 amino acids. CDR1 is SNHLY, CDR2 FYNNEI, per germline. The CDR3 sequence: CASGRSSGANVLTF. CDR3 DNA: TGTGCCAGCGGTAGGAGCTCTGGGGCCAACGTCCTGACTTTC.

The chain has TRBV4-3 and TRBJ1-5, with D perhaps matching TRBD1 (6 bases). This CDR3 region has 15 residues. Germline-derived CDR1 and CDR2 are LGHNA and YSLEER. V was cut by 3 bases and J by 6 bases, with 15 bases left in between. CDR3 DNA: TGCGCCAGCAGCCAGGACCATACAGGGCTTCAGCCCCAGCATTTT. Translation gives CASSQDHTGLQPQHF.

V is TRBV18 and J is TRBJ2-2, with D possibly matching TRBD1 (6 bases). The V gene's germline CDR1 is KGHSH and CDR2 LQKENI. The CDR3 extends over 18 amino acids. V lost 2 bases and J 3 bases, leaving 19 bases between the germline ends. CDR3 nucleotides: TGTGCCAGCTCACCATTTGCACAGGGACCGAGGGACACCGGGGAGCTGTTTTTT. It encodes CASSPFAQGPRDTGELFF.

Points on this clone: At one end the junction does not follow the germline gene, possibly because of a read error. The chain uses TRBV7-8 and TRBJ2-7, with D perhaps matching TRBD2 (6 bases). The CDR3 consists of 14 residues. The germline CDR1 and CDR2 sequences are SGHVS and FQNEAQ. CDR3 loop: CASSLFRDSHEQYF. CDR3 nucleotide sequence: TGTGCCAGCAGCTTATTCAGGGACTCCCACGAGCAGTACTTC.

The J gene is TRBJ1-5, the V gene TRBV4-3; a weak D match, TRBD1 (6 bases). This CDR3 is 14 amino acids long. Trimming pared 1 base from V and 6 bases from J, leaving 10 bases between. Germline V CDR1 and CDR2: LGHNA, YSLEER. This chain's CDR3 is CASSQGEGGQPQHF. The CDR3 DNA reads as TGCGCCAGCAGCCAAGGTGAAGGGGGTCAGCCCCAGCATTTT.

The rearrangement links TRBV7-2 to TRBJ1-3; no firm D call. CDR1 is SGHTA and CDR2 is FQGNSA in the germline V gene. The CDR3 spans 15 residues. Trimming left V 3 bases short and J 3 bases short, with 12 bases between. The CDR3 loop reads CASSFGGSYGNTIYF. The CDR3 nucleotides read TGTGCCAGCAGCTTTGGAGGGTCGTATGGAAACACCATATATTTT.

J is TRBJ1-5 and V is TRBV28; D possibly corresponds to TRBD1 (6 bases). The V end lost 5 bases, the J end lost 0 bases, and 17 bases lay between the germline ends. The germline V gene has CDR1 MDHEN and CDR2 SYDVKM. The CDR3 covers 17 residues. In DNA, the CDR3 is TGTGCCAGCAGTCGCCTCGGTGGACAGTATAGCAATCAGCCCCAGCATTTT. This encodes CASSRLGGQYSNQPQHF.